The rows below give T cell receptor beta chains drawn from one sample of a study of CD8 T cells in ankylosing spondylitis. TCRdb re-analysed the 5' RACE reads in MiXCR, keeping a single row per CDR3 protein. The data contain under 400,000 distinct CDR3 sequences, 11% of them seen just once; the ten biggest clones take up 9.1%. The sample taken for sequencing was blood, either unsorted or a sorted T cell fraction (not recorded which). These receptors were obtained from a female donor with ankylosing spondylitis or in good health (not recorded which). Each CDR3 is given with its conserved first and last residue. A D gene is named only where the DNA matches it firmly. Not all rows give a size; the values are once, few, many and, for expanded clones, a class.

CDR3aa: CASSLSGWGLEQFF
CDR3nt: TGTGCCAGCAGCTTGTCGGGATGGGGCTTGGAGCAGTTCTTC
abundance: many
d_gene: NA
j_gene: TRBJ2-1
v_gene: TRBV5-6

CDR3aa: CATSRVARTDTQYF
CDR3nt: TGTGCCACCTCAAGGGTTGCGCGCACAGATACGCAGTATTTT
abundance: many
d_gene: NA
j_gene: TRBJ2-3
v_gene: TRBV28

CDR3aa: CASSSAGTGFFGANVLTF
CDR3nt: TGTGCCAGCAGCTCAGCCGGGACGGGGTTTTTCGGGGCCAACGTCCTGACTTTC
abundance: NA
d_gene: NA
j_gene: TRBJ2-6
v_gene: TRBV5-4

CDR3aa: CASSFRTPLALEPQHF
CDR3nt: TGTGCCAGCAGCTTTCGGACACCGCTTGCGTTGGAGCCCCAGCATTTT
abundance: few
d_gene: NA
j_gene: TRBJ1-5
v_gene: TRBV5-5

CDR3aa: CASRWLGSTEAFF
CDR3nt: TGTGCCAGCAGGTGGTTGGGGAGTACTGAAGCTTTCTTT
abundance: many
d_gene: NA
j_gene: TRBJ1-1
v_gene: TRBV28

CDR3aa: CASRLPGYGEQFF
CDR3nt: TGTGCCAGCAGGTTACCAGGGTACGGTGAGCAGTTCTTC
abundance: many
d_gene: NA
j_gene: TRBJ2-1
v_gene: TRBV25-1

CDR3aa: CASSKREGYNEQFF
CDR3nt: TGTGCCAGCAGTAAGCGGGAGGGCTACAATGAGCAGTTCTTC
abundance: many
d_gene: TRBD2
j_gene: TRBJ2-1
v_gene: TRBV6-2/TRBV6-3

CDR3aa: CSALKTGSNYEQYF
CDR3nt: TGCAGTGCGTTGAAGACAGGCTCTAACTACGAGCAGTACTTC
abundance: many
d_gene: NA
j_gene: TRBJ2-7
v_gene: TRBV20-1

CDR3aa: CASSLEPTPNEQFF
CDR3nt: TGTGCCAGCAGCTTAGAACCGACTCCTAATGAGCAGTTCTTC
abundance: few
d_gene: NA
j_gene: TRBJ2-1
v_gene: TRBV11-2

CDR3aa: CASSPLEDRGTAFF
CDR3nt: TGTGCCAGCTCACCATTAGAGGACAGGGGAACAGCTTTCTTT
abundance: few
d_gene: TRBD1
j_gene: TRBJ1-1
v_gene: TRBV18

CDR3aa: CSARSSIALEQYF
CDR3nt: TGCAGTGCCAGGAGCTCTATCGCTCTCGAGCAGTACTTC
abundance: few
d_gene: NA
j_gene: TRBJ2-7
v_gene: TRBV20-1